Following are 23 T cell receptor beta chains from one sample sequenced in a study of blood T cell repertoires in COVID-19. Assay used: immunoSEQ multiplex PCR; TCRdb lists only in-frame clones, some missing. This sample has 250,000 to 400,000 clones, with approximately 90% found just once. Material: peripheral blood. The receptor set was obtained from a woman aged 25-40 years with COVID-19, enrolled during active disease.

The V and J genes are TRBV5-8 and TRBJ2-7; TRBD1 matches 8 bases. This CDR3 contains 14 residues. Unmatched junction bases numbered 6, after V lost 0 bases and J lost 7 bases. The V gene's germline CDR1 is SGHTS and CDR2 YDEGEE. The CDR3 loop is CASSLGQGPGEQYF. DNA for the CDR3: TGTGCCAGCAGCTTGGGACAGGGGCCGGGAGAGCAGTACTTC.

A single count supports this clone. The V gene is TRBV6-5, the J gene TRBJ2-7; 9 bases are a match to TRBD1. V lost 5 bases to trimming and J lost 3 bases; unmatched junction nucleotides: 2. The CDR3 runs to 13 residues. Germline CDR1 is MNHEY and CDR2 is SVGAGI. The CDR3 loop is CASSPDRGYEQYF. The DNA for the CDR3 is TGTGCCAGCAGTCCGGACAGGGGCTACGAGCAGTACTTC.

The chain is built from TRBV4-1 and TRBJ1-2, with TRBD1 identical over 11 bases. V dropped 2 bases and J dropped 2; count of bases not matched to a gene: 4. CDR1 MGHRA and CDR2 YSYEKL come from the germline V gene. CDR3 length equals 16 residues. CDR3 loop: CASSQPRTGGNYGYTF. The CDR3 DNA follows: TGCGCCAGCAGCCAACCCCGGACAGGGGGCAACTATGGCTACACCTTC.

The rearrangement joins TRBV9 to TRBJ2-2; 11 bases are a match to TRBD2. The CDR3 runs 15 residues. Losses at the gene ends were 4 bases for V and 14 bases for J; bases not matched to a gene: 13. Germline CDR1 SGDLS, CDR2 YYNGEE. DNA of the CDR3: TGTGCCAGCAGCCGACCCGGGACTAGCGGTCGTGAACTGTTTTTT. The encoded protein is CASSRPGTSGRELFF.

This rearrangement joins TRBV7-9 to TRBJ2-7; 7 bases fit TRBD1. V gave up 4 bases and J gave up 5 bases; unmatched junction bases: 2. The CDR3 is 12 residues long. From germline, CDR1 is SEHNR and CDR2 FQNEAQ (reference sequence). The CDR3 nucleotides are TGTGCCAGCAGCTACGGGACAGACGAGCAGTACTTC. Translation: CASSYGTDEQYF.

This chain joins TRBV9 and TRBJ1-3; 8 bases agree with TRBD1. Germline loops: CDR1 SGDLS, CDR2 YYNGEE. There are 17 residues in the CDR3. With 0 bases clipped from V and 0 bases from J, the junction kept 5 bases outside the gene matches. The CDR3 DNA sequence: TGTGCCAGCAGCGTAGGGGGGACAGGCTTCTCTGGAAACACCATATATTTT. Encoded protein: CASSVGGTGFSGNTIYF.

The chain carries TRBV6-2 or TRBV6-3 and TRBJ1-2; D remains ambiguous. CDR1 is MNHEY and CDR2 is SVGEGT in the germline V gene. With 0 bases removed from V and 0 bases from J, the gap between germline ends came to 8 bases. This CDR3 comprises 15 residues. CDR3 coding DNA: TGTGCCAGCAGTTACTCCCGCGGAGCTAACTATGGCTACACCTTC. Its protein product is CASSYSRGANYGYTF.

The chain recombines TRBV6-1 with TRBJ1-2; D is ambiguous. V was cut by 3 bases and J by 5 bases, with 4 bases left in between. The CDR3 has 11 amino acids. Germline CDR1 is MNHNS and CDR2 is SASEGT. This CDR3 is CASSDLYGYTF. The DNA of the CDR3 is TGTGCCAGCAGTGACCTATATGGCTACACCTTC.

The chain is built from TRBV9 and TRBJ1-2; D gene unclear. Germline CDR1 SGDLS, CDR2 YYNGEE. Between the trimmed V and J ends, which lost 0 bases and 8 bases, there was a span of 8 bases. The CDR3 covers 12 residues. The CDR3 sequence: CASSVDQSGYTF. CDR3 coding DNA: TGTGCCAGCAGCGTAGATCAGTCGGGCTACACCTTC.

The chain couples TRBV30 to TRBJ2-5; 8 positions match TRBD2. The J segment lost 5 bases and the V segment lost 4 bases, leaving 9 bases of the junction unmatched. Germline lookup yields CDR1 GTSNPN and CDR2 SVGIG (reference sequence). The length of the CDR3 is 14 residues. The DNA of the CDR3 is TGTGCCTGGATCCGGGGGGGCGGTGAGGAGACCCAGTACTTC. As protein: CAWIRGGGEETQYF.

The V and J genes are TRBV19 and TRBJ1-3; weak D call: TRBD1 (5 bases). Germline CDR1 reads LNHDA; CDR2 reads SQIVND (reference sequence). CDR3 length: 15 residues. Trimming pared 3 bases from V and 8 bases from J, leaving 17 bases between. The CDR3 nucleotides read TGTGCCAGTAGTATTGGGGCGCGCCTACCGGACACCATATATTTT. Amino acid sequence: CASSIGARLPDTIYF.

The V call is TRBV5-4, the J call TRBJ2-3, with 7 bases matching TRBD2. This CDR3 is built from 15 residues. Trimming cost V 5 bases and J 4 bases; bases outside gene matches: 10. The germline V gene encodes CDR1 SGHNT and CDR2 YYREEE (reference sequence). The CDR3 DNA sequence: TGTGCCAGCAGTAACCCAGCGGGGTCTTCAGATACGCAGTATTTT. This gives the protein CASSNPAGSSDTQYF.

In its sample, this clone was seen once. The chain has TRBV7-2 and TRBJ2-7; D might be TRBD2 (6 bases). The V gene's germline CDR1 is SGHTA and CDR2 FQGNSA. Trimming took 5 bases from V and 6 from J, leaving 17 bases between them. The CDR3 consists of 14 residues. In DNA, the CDR3 is TGTGCCAGCAGCCCCCTCACGGGGACTGGCGAGCAGTACTTC. This gives the protein CASSPLTGTGEQYF.

This clone was seen only once. The chain couples TRBV4-2 to TRBJ2-6; 10 bases are a match to TRBD1. V dropped 4 bases and J dropped 1; count of bases not matched to a gene: 10. This CDR3 has 19 residues. Germline V gives CDR1 LGHNA, CDR2 YNFKEQ. CDR3 amino acids: CASSPTGTGVFSGANVLTF. Written as DNA, the CDR3 is TGTGCCAGCAGCCCGACCGGGACAGGGGTTTTTTCTGGGGCCAACGTCCTGACTTTC.

V usage is TRBV5-1 and J usage is TRBJ1-2; TRBD1 matches 8 bases. The germline CDR1 and CDR2 sequences are SGHRS and YFSETQ. Trimming took 0 bases from V and 8 from J; bases not matched to a gene: 3. CDR3 size: 13 residues. DNA of the CDR3: TGCGCCAGCAGCTTGGCAGGGGGCGGCGGCTACACCTTC. As protein: CASSLAGGGGYTF.

The rearrangement uses TRBV7-8 and TRBJ2-3, with a possible D match to TRBD2 (6 bases). The CDR3 has 15 amino acids. Germline CDR1 SGHVS, CDR2 FQNEAQ. V was clipped by 3 bases and J by 2 bases, with 12 bases between them. CDR3 bases: TGTGCCAGCAGCTTTCGGCGGGGCGACACAGATACGCAGTATTTT. Translating gives CASSFRRGDTDTQYF.

This clone was seen more than once but under ten times. The V and J genes are TRBV18 and TRBJ2-7; 11 bases are shared with TRBD1. The CDR3 sequence is 14 residues long. Germline assignment: CDR1 KGHSH and CDR2 LQKENI. The trim removed 6 bases at V and 5 bases at J, leaving 6 bases unmatched. Here the CDR3 DNA reads TGTGCCAGCTCTCCAGGGACAGGGGGTAACGAGCAGTACTTC. This gives the protein CASSPGTGGNEQYF. Together with reference TRBV18 and TRBJ2-7, the CDR3 gives the full variable domain: NAGVMQNPRHLVRRRGQEARLRCSPMKGHSHVYWYRQLPEEGLKFMVYLQKENIIDESGMPKERFSAEFPKEGPSILRIQQVVRGDSAAYFCASSPGTGGNEQYFGPGTRLTVT.

This chain links TRBV29-1 with TRBJ2-5; the D gene is possibly TRBD1 (5 bases). The germline V and J ends were trimmed by 3 bases and 2 bases, with 7 bases remaining between them. The CDR3 length is 12 residues. Germline V gene lookup returns CDR1 SQVTM and CDR2 ANQGSEA. Here the CDR3 reads CSVEGPQETQYF. The CDR3 nucleotides read TGCAGCGTTGAGGGGCCACAAGAGACCCAGTACTTC.

V gene TRBV11-3 combines with J gene TRBJ1-3; TRBD1 agrees at 10 bases. This CDR3 region has 15 residues. Germline V gene data show CDR1 as SGHNT and CDR2 as YENEEA. V lost 3 bases to trimming and J lost 9 bases; unmatched junction nucleotides: 8. CDR3 sequence (DNA): TGTGCCAGCAGCTTCTTCGGGACAGGGGATGTCACCATATATTTT. Amino acids: CASSFFGTGDVTIYF.

The V call is TRBV29-1, the J call TRBJ2-5; D may be TRBD2 (5 bases). Trimming took off 7 bases at V and 2 bases at J, with 11 bases between the two ends. CDR1 and CDR2 from the germline V gene are SQVTM and ANQGSEA. The CDR3 covers 12 residues. The CDR3 DNA sequence: TGCAGCGCCGGGGAGCTACAAGAGACCCAGTACTTC. Its translation: CSAGELQETQYF.

This clone has just one count. The V call is TRBV6-5, the J call TRBJ2-1; TRBD2 matches 7 bases. The CDR3 is 12 amino acids. CDR1 is MNHEY, CDR2 SVGAGI, per germline. Trimming cost V 4 bases and J 15 bases; bases outside gene matches: 9. The CDR3 region has the DNA TGTGCCAGCAGTTCGACACGGGGGGACTCGTTCTTC. Translation: CASSSTRGDSFF.

The chain uses TRBV18 and TRBJ1-5; 7 nucleotides match TRBD1. This CDR3 comprises 15 residues. Germline CDR1 and CDR2: KGHSH and LQKENI. V gave up 3 bases and J gave up 3 bases; unmatched junction bases: 5. CDR3 amino acids: CASSPPGQFNQPQHF. The CDR3 nucleotides are TGTGCCAGCTCACCCCCGGGACAGTTCAATCAGCCCCAGCATTTT.

V usage is TRBV5-4 and J usage is TRBJ2-2, with D possibly matching TRBD2 (5 bases). The germline V and J ends were trimmed by 0 bases and 5 bases, with 14 bases remaining between them. Germline CDR1 reads SGHNT; CDR2 reads YYREEE (reference sequence). CDR3 length equals 16 residues. Here the CDR3 reads CASSLAGASRTGELFF. CDR3 nucleotide sequence: TGTGCCAGCAGCTTGGCCGGAGCTAGCCGTACCGGGGAGCTGTTTTTT.